One sample yielded the 8 T cell receptor beta chains listed below, sequenced in a study of somatic mutations in cytotoxic T cells in rheumatoid arthritis. Repertoires were generated with immunoSEQ multiplex PCR, while TCRdb's copy carries only in-frame clones and drops some. Of some 30,000 clones in the sample, 80% to 85% were seen once. Source material: CD8+ T cells sorted from blood. Source of these receptors: an adult with rheumatoid arthritis.

The chain couples TRBV11-2 to TRBJ2-2; D is ambiguous. The CDR3 sequence is 12 residues long. Germline V gene sequence: CDR1 SGHAT, CDR2 FQNNGV. V was cut by 11 bases and J by 2 bases, with 9 bases left in between. CDR3 amino acids: CAFGRNTGELFF. The CDR3 region has the DNA TGTGCCTTTGGACGTAACACCGGGGAGCTGTTTTTT.

The chain couples TRBV5-1 to TRBJ1-6; weak D call: TRBD1 (5 bases). V lost 3 bases to trimming and J lost 13 bases, with 11 bases between them. Germline assignment: CDR1 SGHRS and CDR2 YFSETQ. The CDR3 runs 12 residues. CDR3 in amino acids: CASSSFGTPLHF. The CDR3 DNA sequence: TGCGCCAGCAGCTCCTTCGGGACTCCCCTCCACTTT.

The chain uses TRBV4-1 and TRBJ1-1; no firm D call. This CDR3 is built from 11 residues. V was pared by 4 bases and J by 9 bases, with 9 bases between. The germline V gene encodes CDR1 MGHRA and CDR2 YSYEKL. CDR3 loop: CASSRGAKAFF. The DNA for the CDR3 is TGCGCCAGCAGCCGAGGAGCTAAAGCTTTCTTT.

The chain uses TRBV4-1 and TRBJ1-6, with 9 bases matching TRBD1. Germline lookup yields CDR1 MGHRA and CDR2 YSYEKL. V dropped 4 bases and J dropped 10; count of bases not matched to a gene: 11. The CDR3 is 16 amino acids. The CDR3 is CASSREQGALLSPLHF. As DNA, the CDR3 is TGCGCCAGCAGCCGCGAACAGGGGGCATTATTGTCACCCCTCCACTTT.

The rearrangement uses TRBV7-9 and TRBJ2-7, with 7 bases lining up with TRBD1. This CDR3 is built from 14 residues. After removal of 4 bases from V and 1 base from J, the junction contained 4 bases not matched to a gene. Germline V gene lookup returns CDR1 SEHNR and CDR2 FQNEAQ (reference sequence). The CDR3: CASSSSGGSYEQYF. Written as DNA, the CDR3 is TGTGCCAGCAGCTCTTCAGGGGGTTCCTACGAGCAGTACTTC.

This clone was seen a single time. An end of the junction differs from the germline gene, which may be a read error. This CDR3 reads CASSYSQGGIRDF. As DNA, the CDR3 is TGTGCCAGCAGTTACTCCCAGGGGGGGATCCGTGACTTC. This sequence joins TRBV6-6 and TRBJ2-7, with D perhaps matching TRBD1 or TRBD2 (7 bases each). Germline CDR1 MNHNY, CDR2 SVGAGI (reference sequence). The CDR3 spans 13 residues.

The chain's CDR3 is CASSEGQALTF. Here the CDR3 DNA reads TGTGCCAGCAGTGAGGGACAGGCCCTCACCTTC. The chain recombines TRBV6-4 with TRBJ1-2, with 8 bases that match TRBD1. Germline V gives CDR1 MRHNA, CDR2 SNTAGT. CDR3 size: 11 residues. V dropped 3 bases and J dropped 13; count of bases not matched to a gene: 4.

This clone was counted only a few times. The V call is TRBV6-1, the J call TRBJ1-5, with 7 bases matching TRBD1. The CDR3 is 15 amino acids. Germline trimming cut 4 bases from V and 7 bases from J; bases unmatched to any gene: 10. Germline CDR1 and CDR2: MNHNS and SASEGT. As DNA, the CDR3 is TGTGCCAGCAGTGGATGGGGGACAGAGGCACAGCCCCAGCATTTT. It encodes CASSGWGTEAQPQHF.